The rows below give T cell receptor beta chains drawn from one sample of a study of a mutant IDH1 vaccine in newly diagnosed glioma. The table came from immunoSEQ multiplex PCR; TCRdb's copy has only in-frame clones and leaves some out. The data hold 25,000 to 40,000 clones, with more than 70% observed a single time. These receptors lack a known antigen. The specimen was PBMCs, collected from a glioma patient whose treatment included an IDH1 peptide vaccine. The receptor source for this set is a man aged 35-49 years with glioma. Both conserved end residues are part of each CDR3. The order of the fields is CDR3 DNA, CDR3 protein, D gene, J gene, V gene, clone size. The D gene is left open where the match is weak. Size tells how often a clone was seen (once, few, many) or the class of an expanded clone, and some rows leave it out.

cdr3_nt: TGTGCCAGCAGCTCCGACAGGGGGTCCTACAATGAGCAGTTCTTC; cdr3_aa: CASSSDRGSYNEQFF; d_call: TRBD1; j_call: TRBJ2-1; v_call: TRBV7-9; clone_size: NA
cdr3_nt: TGTGCCAGCAGTATCCGGGCTTTTAACACCGGGGAGCTGTTTTTT; cdr3_aa: CASSIRAFNTGELFF; d_call: NA; j_call: TRBJ2-2; v_call: TRBV2; clone_size: NA
cdr3_nt: TGTGCCAGCAGCTTAAATACGGCGGACACTGAAGCTTTCTTT; cdr3_aa: CASSLNTADTEAFF; d_call: NA; j_call: TRBJ1-1; v_call: TRBV7-9; clone_size: NA
cdr3_nt: TGTGCCAGCAGCTTGGGAATTACAGGGATTCAAGAGACCCAGTACTTC; cdr3_aa: CASSLGITGIQETQYF; d_call: NA; j_call: TRBJ2-5; v_call: TRBV5-8; clone_size: NA
cdr3_nt: TGTGCCATCAGTGACGGACAGGCCTCCTACGAGCAGTACTTC; cdr3_aa: CAISDGQASYEQYF; d_call: TRBD1; j_call: TRBJ2-7; v_call: TRBV10-3; clone_size: NA
cdr3_nt: TGTGCCAGCAGGAGGTTAGCGGGGATCATAGGCATTCAGTACTTC; cdr3_aa: CASRRLAGIIGIQYF; d_call: TRBD2; j_call: TRBJ2-4; v_call: TRBV2; clone_size: NA
cdr3_nt: TGTGCCAGCGTAGCAGGAGCAGGGAAAACTATGAACACTGAAGCTTTCTTT; cdr3_aa: CASVAGAGKTMNTEAFF; d_call: NA; j_call: TRBJ1-1; v_call: TRBV7-8; clone_size: NA
cdr3_nt: TGTGCCATCTGTTCCGGGACAGGGGACACTGAAGCTTTCTTT; cdr3_aa: CAICSGTGDTEAFF; d_call: TRBD1; j_call: TRBJ1-1; v_call: TRBV10-3; clone_size: NA
cdr3_nt: TGTGCCAGTAGTGCCCAAGGGGGTATGAATTCACCCCTCCACTTT; cdr3_aa: CASSAQGGMNSPLHF; d_call: NA; j_call: TRBJ1-6; v_call: TRBV19; clone_size: NA
cdr3_nt: TGTGCCAGCAGCTGGGGAGGGCCCGGAGGAGGAAACACCATATATTTT; cdr3_aa: CASSWGGPGGGNTIYF; d_call: NA; j_call: TRBJ1-3; v_call: TRBV5-8; clone_size: NA
cdr3_nt: TGTGCCAGCAGTCTCGGGAGTCAAGTAGTCCACGAGCAGTACTTC; cdr3_aa: CASSLGSQVVHEQYF; d_call: NA; j_call: TRBJ2-7; v_call: TRBV28; clone_size: NA
cdr3_nt: TGTGCCAGCTTCGGGACCACAGGGGGCGGTTACGAGCAGTACTTC; cdr3_aa: CASFGTTGGGYEQYF; d_call: TRBD1; j_call: TRBJ2-7; v_call: TRBV28; clone_size: NA
cdr3_nt: TGCGCCAGCAGTGAATTGGTGAGGGCCAAAAACATTCAGTACTTC; cdr3_aa: CASSELVRAKNIQYF; d_call: NA; j_call: TRBJ2-4; v_call: TRBV10-1; clone_size: few
cdr3_nt: TGTGCCAGCAGCCCCGGGTCCTACAAGGGGAATGAGCAGTTCTTC; cdr3_aa: CASSPGSYKGNEQFF; d_call: NA; j_call: TRBJ2-1; v_call: TRBV11-3; clone_size: NA
cdr3_nt: TGTGCCAGCAGCATCGACAGCAACTCTGGAAACACCATATATTTT; cdr3_aa: CASSIDSNSGNTIYF; d_call: NA; j_call: TRBJ1-3; v_call: TRBV7-6; clone_size: NA
cdr3_nt: TGCGCCAGCAGCCAAGATCTAACTAAGAGACAGTCAAGCTCCTACAATGAGCAGTTCTTC; cdr3_aa: CASSQDLTKRQSSSYNEQFF; d_call: NA; j_call: TRBJ2-1; v_call: TRBV4-1; clone_size: NA
cdr3_nt: TGCGCCAGCAGCTTGGACAGGCCGACTGGAAACACCATATATTTT; cdr3_aa: CASSLDRPTGNTIYF; d_call: NA; j_call: TRBJ1-3; v_call: TRBV5-1; clone_size: NA
cdr3_nt: TGTGCCAGCACCCGAAGTGGGGGAGGAAACACTGAAGCTTTCTTT; cdr3_aa: CASTRSGGGNTEAFF; d_call: NA; j_call: TRBJ1-1; v_call: TRBV6-1; clone_size: NA
cdr3_nt: TGTGCCAGCAATGAGGAGGGAGAAAAACTGTTTTTT; cdr3_aa: CASNEEGEKLFF; d_call: NA; j_call: TRBJ1-4; v_call: TRBV28; clone_size: NA
cdr3_nt: TGTGCCAGCAGTTTACGGGGCACCGGGGAGCTGTTTTTT; cdr3_aa: CASSLRGTGELFF; d_call: NA; j_call: TRBJ2-2; v_call: TRBV28; clone_size: NA
cdr3_nt: TGTGCCAGCAGCCGACAGGGGAACTATGGCTACACCTTC; cdr3_aa: CASSRQGNYGYTF; d_call: TRBD1; j_call: TRBJ1-2; v_call: TRBV11-1; clone_size: once
cdr3_nt: TGTGCCAGCAGCTTAGAAAGGCAGGGGGTTCGGACAGATACGCAGTATTTT; cdr3_aa: CASSLERQGVRTDTQYF; d_call: TRBD1; j_call: TRBJ2-3; v_call: TRBV7-8; clone_size: NA
cdr3_nt: TGTGCCAGCAGCCCTGGACAGGGCACAGATACGCAGTATTTT; cdr3_aa: CASSPGQGTDTQYF; d_call: TRBD1; j_call: TRBJ2-3; v_call: TRBV7-2; clone_size: once
cdr3_nt: TGTGCCAGCAGCCAGACGGTCGGGGCAGCGGTATACAATGAGCAGTTCTTC; cdr3_aa: CASSQTVGAAVYNEQFF; d_call: NA; j_call: TRBJ2-1; v_call: TRBV4-2; clone_size: NA
cdr3_nt: TGTGCCAGCAGCCCTGGGGGATCCTACAATGAGCAGTTCTTC; cdr3_aa: CASSPGGSYNEQFF; d_call: NA; j_call: TRBJ2-1; v_call: TRBV7-9; clone_size: NA
cdr3_nt: TGTGCCAGCAGCCAAGAGATGGCGGGTTTCCAAGAGACCCAGTACTTC; cdr3_aa: CASSQEMAGFQETQYF; d_call: NA; j_call: TRBJ2-5; v_call: TRBV14; clone_size: NA
cdr3_nt: TGCGCCAGCAGCTTGGGGACAGGGATAGCCAAAAACATTCAGTACTTC; cdr3_aa: CASSLGTGIAKNIQYF; d_call: TRBD1; j_call: TRBJ2-4; v_call: TRBV5-1; clone_size: NA
cdr3_nt: TGCGCCAGCAGCCCCGAAGGAGGATACACCGGGGAGCTGTTTTTT; cdr3_aa: CASSPEGGYTGELFF; d_call: NA; j_call: TRBJ2-2; v_call: TRBV5-1; clone_size: NA
cdr3_nt: TGTGCCAGCAGTTTCCCCCTGGGGGCAGGAGGAAATGAGCAGTTCTTC; cdr3_aa: CASSFPLGAGGNEQFF; d_call: NA; j_call: TRBJ2-1; v_call: TRBV28; clone_size: NA
cdr3_nt: TGTGCCAGCAGTTACTCCGGACAGGGGTACACTGAAGCTTTCTTT; cdr3_aa: CASSYSGQGYTEAFF; d_call: TRBD1; j_call: TRBJ1-1; v_call: TRBV6-5; clone_size: NA
cdr3_nt: TGTGCCAGCAGTGGGGCTAGCAATCAGCCCCAGCATTTT; cdr3_aa: CASSGASNQPQHF; d_call: NA; j_call: TRBJ1-5; v_call: TRBV6-6; clone_size: NA
cdr3_nt: TGTGCCAGCAGGCTGACAGGGACCTCTGGAAACACCATATATTTT; cdr3_aa: CASRLTGTSGNTIYF; d_call: TRBD1; j_call: TRBJ1-3; v_call: TRBV6-5; clone_size: NA
cdr3_nt: TGTGCCAGCGATCTTCAGGGGGCGTTTGGCTACACCTTC; cdr3_aa: CASDLQGAFGYTF; d_call: TRBD1; j_call: TRBJ1-2; v_call: TRBV6-1; clone_size: once
cdr3_nt: TGTGCCAGCAGCTTTTCCCCCTACGAGCAGTACTTC; cdr3_aa: CASSFSPYEQYF; d_call: NA; j_call: TRBJ2-7; v_call: TRBV13; clone_size: once
cdr3_nt: TGCGCCAGCAGTCTCAGCCGCCTCTCTGGAAACACCATATATTTT; cdr3_aa: CASSLSRLSGNTIYF; d_call: NA; j_call: TRBJ1-3; v_call: TRBV4-3; clone_size: NA
cdr3_nt: TGTGCCAGCAGCTTAGAAATGACAGGTTGGAACTATGGCTACACCTTC; cdr3_aa: CASSLEMTGWNYGYTF; d_call: NA; j_call: TRBJ1-2; v_call: TRBV11-3; clone_size: NA
cdr3_nt: TGTGCCAGCAGCTTTGGGACTAGCGGAACCCAAGAGACCCAGTACTTC; cdr3_aa: CASSFGTSGTQETQYF; d_call: TRBD2; j_call: TRBJ2-5; v_call: TRBV11-1; clone_size: NA
cdr3_nt: TGTGCCAGCAGTCTTTTGGGGGGGAATGGCAATCAGCCCCAGCATTTT; cdr3_aa: CASSLLGGNGNQPQHF; d_call: NA; j_call: TRBJ1-5; v_call: TRBV6-6; clone_size: NA
cdr3_nt: TGCGCCAGCAGTACCGTTGGGGCTAGCGGGAGAGCCAATGAGCAGTTCTTC; cdr3_aa: CASSTVGASGRANEQFF; d_call: TRBD2; j_call: TRBJ2-1; v_call: TRBV10-1; clone_size: NA
cdr3_nt: TGCGCCAGCAGCGAGACTAACTTAGGGGAGCAGTTCTTC; cdr3_aa: CASSETNLGEQFF; d_call: NA; j_call: TRBJ2-1; v_call: TRBV4-1; clone_size: once
cdr3_nt: TGTGCCAGCAGTGCCACTAGGGACAGCCAGACCCAGTACTTC; cdr3_aa: CASSATRDSQTQYF; d_call: TRBD1; j_call: TRBJ2-5; v_call: TRBV27; clone_size: NA
cdr3_nt: TGTGCCAGCAGCTTAACCCCCACAGAAGGCGAGCAGTACTTC; cdr3_aa: CASSLTPTEGEQYF; d_call: NA; j_call: TRBJ2-7; v_call: TRBV7-6; clone_size: NA
cdr3_nt: TGTGCCAGCAGTGTCCCACAGGGGTGGGAGCAGTACTTC; cdr3_aa: CASSVPQGWEQYF; d_call: TRBD1; j_call: TRBJ2-5; v_call: TRBV6-1; clone_size: once
cdr3_nt: TGTGCCAGCAGTTCGACCGGAGGGTTCGTCGGAAACACCATATATTTT; cdr3_aa: CASSSTGGFVGNTIYF; d_call: NA; j_call: TRBJ1-3; v_call: TRBV6-5; clone_size: NA
cdr3_nt: TGTGCCAGCAGTCTTGGGACAGGTAATCAGCCCCAGCATTTT; cdr3_aa: CASSLGTGNQPQHF; d_call: TRBD1; j_call: TRBJ1-5; v_call: TRBV28; clone_size: NA
cdr3_nt: TGTGCCAGCAGCTTAGGAGGCAGGAGGGCAAACTATGGCTACACCTTC; cdr3_aa: CASSLGGRRANYGYTF; d_call: NA; j_call: TRBJ1-2; v_call: TRBV13; clone_size: NA
cdr3_nt: TGCGCCAGCAGCCAAGCTAGGGGGGGCAATGAGCAGTTCTTC; cdr3_aa: CASSQARGGNEQFF; d_call: NA; j_call: TRBJ2-1; v_call: TRBV4-3; clone_size: NA
cdr3_nt: TGTGCCAGCAGCTCCACAGGGGGCACTGAAGCTTTCTTT; cdr3_aa: CASSSTGGTEAFF; d_call: TRBD1; j_call: TRBJ1-1; v_call: TRBV5-5; clone_size: NA
cdr3_nt: TGTGCCAGCAGCAACACCGTCCGGGATGAAAAACTGTTTTTT; cdr3_aa: CASSNTVRDEKLFF; d_call: NA; j_call: TRBJ1-4; v_call: TRBV7-8; clone_size: NA
cdr3_nt: TGTGCCAGCAGCCGTGACGTCGCGAACACCGGGGAGCTGTTTTTT; cdr3_aa: CASSRDVANTGELFF; d_call: NA; j_call: TRBJ2-2; v_call: TRBV6-5; clone_size: NA
cdr3_nt: TGTGCCAGCAGCCCGATAGGGTACAACTACGAGCAGTACTTC; cdr3_aa: CASSPIGYNYEQYF; d_call: NA; j_call: TRBJ2-7; v_call: TRBV2; clone_size: NA
cdr3_nt: TGCGCCAGCAGCCAAGAAGTACAACTAGCGGGGCGCTCGGGGAATGAGCAGTTCTTC; cdr3_aa: CASSQEVQLAGRSGNEQFF; d_call: TRBD2; j_call: TRBJ2-1; v_call: TRBV4-3; clone_size: NA
cdr3_nt: TGTGCCATCAGAGGGACAGCCGCCGCAGATACGCAGTATTTT; cdr3_aa: CAIRGTAAADTQYF; d_call: TRBD1; j_call: TRBJ2-3; v_call: TRBV10-3; clone_size: NA
cdr3_nt: TGTGCCAGCTCACTACCATTGCAAGACCTAAGGGAGCAGTTCTTC; cdr3_aa: CASSLPLQDLREQFF; d_call: NA; j_call: TRBJ2-1; v_call: TRBV18; clone_size: NA
cdr3_nt: TGTGCCAGCAGCTTAGGGGATAGAGTAGTCCCCTACGAGCAGTACTTC; cdr3_aa: CASSLGDRVVPYEQYF; d_call: NA; j_call: TRBJ2-7; v_call: TRBV7-2; clone_size: NA